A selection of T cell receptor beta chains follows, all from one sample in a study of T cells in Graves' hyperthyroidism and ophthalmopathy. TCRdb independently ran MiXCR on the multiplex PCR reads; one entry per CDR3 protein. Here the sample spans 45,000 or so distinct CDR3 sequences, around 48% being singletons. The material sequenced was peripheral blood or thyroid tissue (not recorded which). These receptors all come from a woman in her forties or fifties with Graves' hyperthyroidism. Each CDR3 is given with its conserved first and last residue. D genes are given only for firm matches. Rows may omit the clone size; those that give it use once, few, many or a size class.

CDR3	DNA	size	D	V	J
CASSEGAGPTGELFF	TGTGCCAGCAGTGAGGGGGCGGGACCGACCGGGGAGCTGTTTTTT	NA	NA	TRBV25-1	TRBJ2-2
CSARDPGWGRVRSYEQYF	TGCAGTGCTAGAGATCCTGGGTGGGGCAGGGTACGATCCTACGAGCAGTACTTC	NA	NA	TRBV20-1	TRBJ2-7
CASSFGTVTNYGYTF	TGTGCCAGCAGCTTCGGGACAGTCACTAACTATGGCTACACCTTC	many	TRBD1	TRBV3-1	TRBJ1-2
CASSLMGIWGEETQYF	TGTGCCAGCAGTTTAATGGGGATTTGGGGCGAGGAGACCCAGTACTTC	many	NA	TRBV12-3/TRBV12-4	TRBJ2-5
CASSLGGGAGVETQYF	TGTGCCAGCAGCTTGGGGGGGGGCGCGGGTGTTGAGACCCAGTACTTC	many	NA	TRBV5-5	TRBJ2-5
CASSPSDEGSGTYEQYF	TGTGCCAGCAGTCCCTCAGATGAGGGTAGCGGTACCTACGAGCAGTACTTC	many	NA	TRBV6-5	TRBJ2-7
CASRRGETGELFF	TGTGCCAGCAGGAGAGGGGAAACCGGGGAGCTGTTTTTT	few	NA	TRBV2	TRBJ2-2
CSPKGRASGYTF	TGCAGCCCGAAGGGGAGGGCGTCTGGCTACACCTTC	few	NA	TRBV29-1	TRBJ1-2
CASSLAAVGYTF	TGTGCCAGCAGCTTAGCGGCGGTAGGCTACACCTTC	NA	NA	TRBV7-9	TRBJ1-2
CSARDWDRGSSPLHF	TGCAGTGCTAGAGACTGGGACAGGGGGAGTTCACCCCTCCACTTT	NA	TRBD1	TRBV20-1	TRBJ1-6
CATSRPGPDGIPTF	TGTGCCACCAGCAGACCCGGGCCGGACGGCATTCCGACCTTC	NA	NA	TRBV15	TRBJ1-2
CASSVGLAGGARWETQYF	TGTGCCAGCAGTGTAGGACTAGCGGGAGGAGCGAGGTGGGAGACCCAGTACTTC	NA	TRBD2	TRBV2	TRBJ2-5
CSAAGLAGDHEQYF	TGCAGTGCTGCGGGACTAGCGGGAGACCACGAGCAGTACTTC	once	TRBD2	TRBV20-1	TRBJ2-7
CASSQLAVPNTGELFF	TGTGCCAGCAGCCAACTAGCGGTCCCGAACACCGGGGAGCTGTTTTTT	many	TRBD2	TRBV3-1	TRBJ2-2
CASSLVGQGGSGEKLFF	TGTGCCAGCAGCTTGGTGGGACAGGGGGGTAGTGGCGAAAAACTGTTTTTT	many	TRBD1	TRBV5-5	TRBJ1-4
CSASTGGPDSPLHF	TGCAGTGCTAGCACCGGGGGTCCAGATTCACCCCTCCACTTT	many	NA	TRBV20-1	TRBJ1-6
CASRRDNTYGYTF	TGTGCCAGCAGGAGGGATAATACCTATGGCTACACCTTC	medium-sized	NA	TRBV25-1	TRBJ1-2
CASSRQTSGRLLSTDTQYF	TGTGCCAGCAGCCGACAAACTAGCGGGAGACTCCTTAGCACAGATACGCAGTATTTT	NA	TRBD2	TRBV11-1	TRBJ2-3
CAISESGGGYEQYF	TGTGCCATCAGTGAGTCGGGGGGAGGCTACGAGCAGTACTTC	NA	NA	TRBV10-3	TRBJ2-7
CASSWWTSGIDEQYF	TGTGCCAGCAGCTGGTGGACTAGCGGGATCGACGAGCAGTACTTC	NA	TRBD2	TRBV4-2	TRBJ2-7
CGARRASARAGEQYF	TGCGGTGCTAGACGGGCCAGCGCCCGGGCCGGGGAGCAGTACTTC	once	NA	TRBV20-1	TRBJ2-7
CATRLGAGSHEQYF	TGTGCCACCCGGCTGGGAGCAGGGAGCCACGAGCAGTACTTC	NA	NA	TRBV15	TRBJ2-7
CASGGRGNTGELFF	TGTGCCAGTGGCGGGAGGGGAAACACCGGGGAGCTGTTTTTT	many	TRBD2	TRBV19	TRBJ2-2
CASSDLSGQGTTIYF	TGCGCCAGCAGTGATCTATCGGGACAGGGTACCACCATATATTTT	NA	TRBD1	TRBV10-2	TRBJ1-3
CASSFGTTDTQYF	TGTGCCAGCAGTTTTGGCACCACAGATACGCAGTATTTT	NA	NA	TRBV12-3/TRBV12-4	TRBJ2-3
CAWSVQTFGETQYF	TGTGCCTGGAGTGTACAAACCTTTGGGGAGACCCAGTACTTC	many	NA	TRBV30	TRBJ2-5
CAGSQERTGELFF	TGTGCCGGCAGCCAAGAAAGAACCGGGGAGCTGTTTTTT	NA	NA	TRBV7-9	TRBJ2-2
CSVAWQGANTGELFF	TGCAGCGTTGCGTGGCAGGGGGCGAACACCGGGGAGCTGTTTTTT	few	TRBD1	TRBV29-1	TRBJ2-2
CASSPSGDRAGEKLFF	TGCGCCAGCAGCCCCTCCGGGGACAGGGCGGGTGAAAAACTGTTTTTT	many	TRBD1	TRBV4-1	TRBJ1-4
CASSRTGVPETQYF	TGTGCCAGTAGTCGCACGGGAGTCCCAGAGACCCAGTACTTC	few	NA	TRBV19	TRBJ2-5
CATNTTGTSDPQETQYF	TGTGCCACCAATACCACCGGGACTAGCGACCCCCAAGAGACCCAGTACTTC	NA	TRBD2	TRBV24-1	TRBJ2-5
CASRQGIETQYF	TGCGCCAGCAGACAGGGTATAGAGACCCAGTACTTC	NA	NA	TRBV10-2	TRBJ2-5
CASSEGGGNSYEQYF	TGTGCCAGCAGTGAAGGGGGTGGGAACTCCTACGAGCAGTACTTC	many	NA	TRBV6-1	TRBJ2-7
CASRLEDTEAFF	TGTGCCAGCAGACTCGAGGACACTGAAGCTTTCTTT	NA	NA	TRBV12-3/TRBV12-4	TRBJ1-1
CASSVTRGGTGELFF	TGTGCCAGCAGCGTTACGCGGGGGGGGACCGGGGAGCTGTTTTTT	many	TRBD2	TRBV9	TRBJ2-2
CASSAGQSTDTQYF	TGTGCCAGTAGTGCGGGACAGTCCACAGATACGCAGTATTTT	many	NA	TRBV19	TRBJ2-3
CASSLEGGRPSEAFF	TGCGCCAGCAGCTTAGAGGGGGGCAGGCCTTCTGAAGCTTTCTTT	NA	NA	TRBV7-9	TRBJ1-1
CARPGPKYEQYF	TGTGCCCGCCCGGGACCAAAATACGAGCAGTACTTC	many	NA	TRBV6-1	TRBJ2-7
CATSRELNVLGYTF	TGTGCCACCAGCAGAGAGTTGAATGTTCTCGGCTACACCTTC	NA	NA	TRBV15	TRBJ1-2